Listed here are 25 T cell receptor beta chains from one sample, sequenced in a study of blood T cell repertoires in COVID-19. Profiling relied on immunoSEQ multiplex PCR, and the TCRdb table lists in-frame clones only, not all of them. This sample has about 220,000 clones, with approximately 89% found just once. Sequenced sample: PBMCs or T cells enriched from blood (not recorded which). The receptors derive from a woman in her thirties or forties with acute COVID-19.

The rearrangement uses TRBV4-2 and TRBJ2-5; the match to TRBD1 covers 10 bases. Germline V gene lookup returns CDR1 LGHNA and CDR2 YNFKEQ. The V segment lost 1 base and the J segment 1 base; nucleotides outside the gene matches: 0. This CDR3 has 15 amino acids. The CDR3 DNA reads TGTGCCAGCAGCCAAGGGGACAGGGGCCAAGAGACCCAGTACTTC. This gives the protein CASSQGDRGQETQYF.

This clone was detected once. The chain is built from TRBV10-3 and TRBJ2-1; TRBD2 matches at 7 bases. Germline lookup yields CDR1 ENHRY and CDR2 SYGVKD. The ends lost 11 bases at V and 7 bases at J; junction bases unmatched: 20. This CDR3 is 16 amino acids long. CDR3 region: CASAWGLGGSENEQFF. CDR3 in DNA: TGTGCCTCCGCCTGGGGTCTAGGCGGGAGTGAAAATGAGCAGTTCTTC.

This rearrangement joins TRBV25-1 to TRBJ1-2; D not resolved. The CDR3 is 13 residues long. Between the trimmed V and J ends, which lost 3 bases and 3 bases, there was a span of 8 bases. The germline V gene has CDR1 MGHDK and CDR2 SYGVNS. CDR3 protein: CASSEVHHYGYTF. The DNA of the CDR3 is TGTGCCAGCAGTGAGGTACACCACTATGGCTACACCTTC.

V usage is TRBV5-1 and J usage is TRBJ1-1, with unresolved D. This CDR3 has 15 residues. Germline V lookup: CDR1 SGHRS, CDR2 YFSETQ. V lost 0 bases and J 5 bases, leaving 14 bases between the germline ends. CDR3 sequence reads: CASSLGGLKGTEAFF. CDR3 in DNA: TGCGCCAGCAGCTTGGGAGGACTCAAGGGAACTGAAGCTTTCTTT.

The V and J genes are TRBV3-1 (or the pseudogene TRBV3-2) and TRBJ1-1; 8 nucleotides match TRBD1. This CDR3 has 14 residues. Trimming at V came to 3 bases and at J to 7 bases, leaving 7 bases not matched to a gene. CDR1 and CDR2 (germline): LGHDT, YNNKEL (reference sequence). CDR3 region: CASSQTGARVEAFF. The CDR3 bases are TGTGCCAGCAGCCAGACAGGGGCTCGGGTTGAAGCTTTCTTT.

The chain couples TRBV4-3 to TRBJ2-1, with 7 bases aligning to TRBD2. The J segment lost 5 bases and the V segment lost 5 bases, leaving 3 bases of the junction unmatched. CDR1 is LGHNA, CDR2 YSLEER, per germline. This CDR3 has 13 amino acids. This CDR3 reads CASSLGLNNEQFF. CDR3 nucleotides: TGCGCCAGCAGCTTGGGACTAAACAATGAGCAGTTCTTC.

For the CDR3, the DNA is TGTGCCAGCAGCCCCCCTCGAGGCAGGGAAAACACCGGGGAGCTGTTTTTT. Amino acids: CASSPPRGRENTGELFF. The V and J genes are TRBV14 and TRBJ2-2; TRBD1 might be the D (5 bases). There are 17 residues in the CDR3. Trimming took 4 bases from V and 2 from J, leaving 17 bases between them. CDR1 is SGHDN and CDR2 is FVKESK in the germline V gene.

This clone was seen just once. The chain combines TRBV2 with TRBJ2-5; D is perhaps TRBD2 (5 bases). The germline V and J ends were trimmed by 7 bases and 8 bases, with 20 bases remaining between them. Germline loops: CDR1 SNHLY, CDR2 FYNNEI. The CDR3 has 14 amino acids. This chain's CDR3 is CASTTTRTGSTQYF. The CDR3 DNA is TGTGCCAGCACCACAACCCGGACGGGGAGTACCCAGTACTTC.

The CDR3 nucleotides are TGTGCCAGCAGTACCGACAGGGAGTACTATGGCTACACCTTC. This codes for CASSTDREYYGYTF. The chain couples TRBV25-1 to TRBJ1-2; 7 bases are a match to TRBD1. The V and J ends lost 5 bases and 3 bases, in that order; junction bases with no gene match: 6. The germline V gene has CDR1 MGHDK and CDR2 SYGVNS. The CDR3 sequence is 14 residues long.

The V call is TRBV5-6, the J call TRBJ1-5; TRBD1 might be the D (5 bases). Germline V gene data show CDR1 as SGHDT and CDR2 as YYEEEE. This CDR3 is 15 amino acids long. V shed 1 base and J shed 4 bases, with 12 bases lying between them. For the CDR3, the DNA is TGTGCCAGCAGCTTGTCGGGGGGTTCTAATCAGCCCCAGCATTTT. The encoded protein is CASSLSGGSNQPQHF.

CDR3 amino acids: CASSLGRGLAGDTQYF. As DNA, the CDR3 is TGTGCCAGCAGCTTAGGGAGGGGACTAGCGGGGGATACGCAGTATTTT. The chain has TRBV7-2 and TRBJ2-3; 13 nucleotides match TRBD2. The germline V gene encodes CDR1 SGHTA and CDR2 FQGNSA. This CDR3 comprises 16 residues. J gave up 6 bases and V 1 base, and 4 bases lay outside the gene matches.

This sequence joins TRBV3-1 (or the pseudogene TRBV3-2) and TRBJ1-2; 7 nucleotides align to TRBD1. V was clipped by 1 base and J by 5 bases; unmatched bases: 7. CDR3 length: 15 residues. Germline V gives CDR1 LGHDT, CDR2 YNNKEL (reference sequence). DNA of the CDR3: TGTGCCAGCAGCCAAGGAACAGGGGCCTTTTATGGCTACACCTTC. Its protein product is CASSQGTGAFYGYTF.

The chain joins TRBV10-1 to TRBJ1-2, with D possibly matching TRBD1 (6 bases). The CDR3 sequence is 13 residues long. Germline CDR1 and CDR2: WNHNN and SYGVQD (reference sequence). Trimming stripped 8 bases from V and 8 bases from J, with 18 bases between. The CDR3, as DNA: TGCGCCAGCCCGGGACAAACCTTCTCCGGCTACACCTTC. This sequence encodes CASPGQTFSGYTF.

The chain joins TRBV18 to TRBJ1-5; 7 bases agree with TRBD1. Looked up from germline, CDR1 is KGHSH and CDR2 is LQKENI. V lost 2 bases to trimming and J lost 4 bases; unmatched junction nucleotides: 5. CDR3 size: 15 residues. DNA of the CDR3: TGTGCCAGCTCACCATTAGGGGGCGGGAATCAGCCCCAGCATTTT. It translates to CASSPLGGGNQPQHF.

This chain connects TRBV2 to TRBJ1-1, with D tentatively TRBD1 (5 bases). The CDR3 runs 12 residues. The V end lost 6 bases, the J end lost 4 bases, and 9 bases lay between the germline ends. Germline V CDR1 and CDR2: SNHLY, FYNNEI. The CDR3 sequence: CASSREGTEAFF. As DNA, the CDR3 is TGTGCCAGCAGCAGGGAGGGCACTGAAGCTTTCTTT.

The rearrangement joins TRBV4-1 to TRBJ1-1; perhaps TRBD1 as D (6 bases). CDR3 length equals 14 residues. V lost 0 bases to trimming and J lost 7 bases, with 12 bases between them. Germline values: CDR1 MGHRA, CDR2 YSYEKL. The CDR3 spells CASSQEQGRVEAFF. The DNA of the CDR3 is TGCGCCAGCAGCCAAGAACAGGGTAGGGTTGAAGCTTTCTTT.

This chain connects TRBV24-1 to TRBJ2-2; D may be TRBD2 (5 bases). Looked up from germline, CDR1 is KGHDR and CDR2 is SFDVKD. Trimming took off 9 bases at V and 5 bases at J, with 15 bases between the two ends. This CDR3 has 14 amino acids. As DNA, the CDR3 is TGTGCCACCTTGGGAGAAGGTGGAACCGGGGAGCTGTTTTTT. Translating gives CATLGEGGTGELFF.

This chain links TRBV5-6 with TRBJ1-6; 12 nucleotides match TRBD1. J was trimmed by 8 bases and V by 4 bases; bases with no gene match: 4. CDR3 size: 15 residues. Germline CDR1 SGHDT, CDR2 YYEEEE. The CDR3 region is CASSRDRGLYSPLHF. The CDR3 DNA reads as TGTGCCAGCAGCCGGGACAGGGGGCTGTATTCACCCCTCCACTTT. Based on the CDR3 plus reference TRBV5-6 and TRBJ1-6, the full variable domain is DAGVTQSPTHLIKTRGQQVTLRCSPKSGHDTVSWYQQALGQGPQFIFQYYEEEERQRGNFPDRFSGHQFPNYSSELNVNALLLGDSALYLCASSRDRGLYSPLHFGNGTRLTVT.

The CDR3: CASTPSGRAYNEQFF. CDR3 nucleotides: TGTGCCAGCACACCTAGCGGGAGGGCCTACAATGAGCAGTTCTTC. V is TRBV7-2 and J is TRBJ2-1, with 12 bases identical to TRBD2. CDR1 is SGHTA, CDR2 FQGNSA, per germline. The CDR3 has 15 residues. The ends lost 7 bases at V and 2 bases at J; junction bases unmatched: 3.

The V call is TRBV24-1, the J call TRBJ2-3; 15 bases line up with TRBD2. The CDR3 spans 18 residues. CDR1 and CDR2 (germline): KGHDR, SFDVKD. V shed 5 bases, J shed 0 bases, and the junction held 5 bases outside the gene matches. This CDR3 is CATSAGTSGGRSTDTQYF. The DNA for the CDR3 is TGTGCCACCAGTGCTGGGACTAGCGGGGGGCGGAGCACAGATACGCAGTATTTT.

In its sample, this clone was seen a few times. The CDR3 sequence is CASSFTLSGYYNEQFF. Here the CDR3 DNA reads TGTGCCAGCAGTTTCACGCTTAGCGGGTACTACAATGAGCAGTTCTTC. This chain uses TRBV7-9 with TRBJ2-1, with 7 bases lining up with TRBD2. The junction had 11 bases not matched to a gene; V was cut back by 6 bases and J by 3 bases. This CDR3 comprises 16 residues. Per germline, CDR1 SEHNR and CDR2 FQNEAQ (reference sequence).

J is TRBJ2-1 and V is TRBV2; 8 nucleotides align to TRBD2. The V gene end was trimmed by 2 bases and the J gene end by 4 bases; junction bases not matched to a gene: 10. The CDR3 spans 17 residues. Germline CDR1 is SNHLY and CDR2 is FYNNEI. The chain's CDR3 is CASSEFSGGPPYNEQFF. CDR3 nucleotides: TGTGCCAGCAGTGAATTCTCGGGGGGGCCCCCTTACAATGAGCAGTTCTTC.

This chain uses TRBV5-4 with TRBJ1-2, with 7 nucleotides matching TRBD1. The CDR3 is 13 residues long. The germline V gene encodes CDR1 SGHNT and CDR2 YYREEE (reference sequence). Losses at the gene ends were 3 bases for V and 4 bases for J; bases not matched to a gene: 3. The CDR3 reads CASSSRGSYGYTF. The CDR3, as DNA: TGTGCCAGCAGCTCCAGGGGGTCCTATGGCTACACCTTC.

The CDR3 bases are TGTGCCAGCAGCCCCCGGGACAGGGCGAACTATGGCTACACCTTC. As protein: CASSPRDRANYGYTF. V usage is TRBV9 and J usage is TRBJ1-2, with 9 bases lining up with TRBD1. With 4 bases clipped from V and 2 bases from J, the junction kept 6 bases outside the gene matches. This CDR3 comprises 15 residues. Germline V gene data show CDR1 as SGDLS and CDR2 as YYNGEE.

The chain combines TRBV27 with TRBJ2-5; 7 positions agree with TRBD1. The germline CDR1 and CDR2 sequences are MNHEY and SMNVEV (reference sequence). The CDR3 is 13 amino acids. V was clipped by 6 bases and J by 1 base; unmatched bases: 2. The CDR3 DNA sequence: TGTGCCAGCAGGGGACAGCCCCAAGAGACCCAGTACTTC. It encodes CASRGQPQETQYF.